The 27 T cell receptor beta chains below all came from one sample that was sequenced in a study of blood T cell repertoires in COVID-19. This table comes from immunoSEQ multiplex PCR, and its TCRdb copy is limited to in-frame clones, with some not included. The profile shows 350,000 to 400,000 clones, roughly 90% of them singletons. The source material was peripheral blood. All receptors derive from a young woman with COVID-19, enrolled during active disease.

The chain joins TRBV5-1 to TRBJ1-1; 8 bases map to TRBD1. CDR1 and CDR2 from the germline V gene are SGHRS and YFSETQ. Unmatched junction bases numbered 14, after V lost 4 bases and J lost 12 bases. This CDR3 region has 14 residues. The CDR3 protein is CASSPPAQGARTFF. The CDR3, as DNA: TGCGCCAGCAGCCCCCCGGCCCAGGGGGCTCGAACTTTCTTT.

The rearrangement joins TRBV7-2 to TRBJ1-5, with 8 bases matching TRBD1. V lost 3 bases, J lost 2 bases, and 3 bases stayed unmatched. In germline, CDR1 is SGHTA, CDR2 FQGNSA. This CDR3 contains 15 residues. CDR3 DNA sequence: TGTGCCAGCAGCTTGTGGACAGGGCGCAATCAGCCCCAGCATTTT. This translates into CASSLWTGRNQPQHF. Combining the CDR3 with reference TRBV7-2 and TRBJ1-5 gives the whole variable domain GAGVSQSPSNKVTEKGKDVELRCDPISGHTALYWYRQSLGQGLEFLIYFQGNSAPDKSGLPSDRFSAERTGGSVSTLTIQRTQQEDSAVYLCASSLWTGRNQPQHFGDGTRLSIL.

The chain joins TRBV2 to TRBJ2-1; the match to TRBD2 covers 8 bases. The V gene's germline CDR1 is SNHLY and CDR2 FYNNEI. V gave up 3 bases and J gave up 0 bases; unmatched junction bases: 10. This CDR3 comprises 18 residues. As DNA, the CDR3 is TGTGCCAGCAGTGAGGGTCTAGCGGGCCTTAGCTCCTACAATGAGCAGTTCTTC. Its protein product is CASSEGLAGLSSYNEQFF.

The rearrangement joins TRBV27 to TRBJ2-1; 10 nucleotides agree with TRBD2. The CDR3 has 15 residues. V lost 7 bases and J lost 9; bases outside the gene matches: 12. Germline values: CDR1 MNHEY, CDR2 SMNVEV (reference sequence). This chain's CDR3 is CASNVAGGDGGEQFF. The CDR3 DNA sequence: TGTGCCAGCAACGTAGCGGGGGGAGACGGGGGTGAGCAGTTCTTC.

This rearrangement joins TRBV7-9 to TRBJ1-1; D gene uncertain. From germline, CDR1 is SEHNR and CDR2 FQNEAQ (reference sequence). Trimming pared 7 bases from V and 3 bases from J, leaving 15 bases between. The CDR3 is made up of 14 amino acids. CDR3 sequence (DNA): TGTGCCAGCACCAACCAGCTGGACTACACTGAAGCTTTCTTT. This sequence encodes CASTNQLDYTEAFF. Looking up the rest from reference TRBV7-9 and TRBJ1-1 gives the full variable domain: DTGVSQNPRHKITKRGQNVTFRCDPISEHNRLYWYRQTLGQGPEFLTYFQNEAQLEKSRLLSDRFSAERPKGSFSTLEIQRTEQGDSAMYLCASTNQLDYTEAFFGQGTRLTVV.

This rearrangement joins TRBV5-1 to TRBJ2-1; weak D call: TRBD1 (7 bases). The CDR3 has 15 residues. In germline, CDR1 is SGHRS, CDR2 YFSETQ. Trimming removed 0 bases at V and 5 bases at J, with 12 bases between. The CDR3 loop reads CASSLEGRGDNEQFF. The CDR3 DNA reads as TGCGCCAGCAGCTTGGAAGGCAGGGGGGACAATGAGCAGTTCTTC.

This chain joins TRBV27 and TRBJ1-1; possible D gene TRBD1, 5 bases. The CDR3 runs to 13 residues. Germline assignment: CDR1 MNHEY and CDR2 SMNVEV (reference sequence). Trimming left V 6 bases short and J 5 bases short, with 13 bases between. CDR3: CASSIGGLTEAFF. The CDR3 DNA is TGTGCCAGCAGCATCGGGGGGTTAACTGAAGCTTTCTTT.

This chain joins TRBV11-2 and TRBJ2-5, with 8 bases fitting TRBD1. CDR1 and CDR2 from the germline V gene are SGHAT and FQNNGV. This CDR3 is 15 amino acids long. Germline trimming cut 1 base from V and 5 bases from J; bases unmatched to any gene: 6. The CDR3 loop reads CASSLGETGDETQYF. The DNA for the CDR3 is TGTGCCAGCAGCTTAGGAGAGACAGGGGACGAGACCCAGTACTTC.

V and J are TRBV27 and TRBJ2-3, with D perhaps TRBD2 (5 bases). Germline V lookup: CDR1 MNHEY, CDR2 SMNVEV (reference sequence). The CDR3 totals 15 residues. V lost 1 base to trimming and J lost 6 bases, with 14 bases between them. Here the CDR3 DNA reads TGTGCCAGCAGTTTATGGGGAGCCGGGTCGGATACGCAGTATTTT. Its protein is CASSLWGAGSDTQYF.

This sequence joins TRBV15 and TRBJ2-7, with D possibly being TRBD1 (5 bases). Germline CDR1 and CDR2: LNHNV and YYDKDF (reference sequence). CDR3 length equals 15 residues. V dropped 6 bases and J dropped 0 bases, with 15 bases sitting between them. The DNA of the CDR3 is TGTGCCACCAGGGAAAGCAGGGCCGTCTCCTACGAGCAGTACTTC. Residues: CATRESRAVSYEQYF.

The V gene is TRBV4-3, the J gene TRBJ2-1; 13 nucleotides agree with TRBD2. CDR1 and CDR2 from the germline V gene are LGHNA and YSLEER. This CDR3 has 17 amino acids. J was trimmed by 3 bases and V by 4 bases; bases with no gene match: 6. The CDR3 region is CASSLLAGGPNYNEQFF. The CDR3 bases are TGCGCCAGCAGCCTACTAGCGGGAGGGCCCAACTACAATGAGCAGTTCTTC.

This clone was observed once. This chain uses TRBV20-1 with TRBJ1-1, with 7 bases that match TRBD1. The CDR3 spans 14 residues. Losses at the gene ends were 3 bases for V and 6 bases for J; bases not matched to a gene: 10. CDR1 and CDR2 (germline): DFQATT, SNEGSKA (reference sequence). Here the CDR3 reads CSASFRQGVAEAFF. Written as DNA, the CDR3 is TGCAGTGCTAGTTTTCGACAGGGAGTCGCTGAAGCTTTCTTT.

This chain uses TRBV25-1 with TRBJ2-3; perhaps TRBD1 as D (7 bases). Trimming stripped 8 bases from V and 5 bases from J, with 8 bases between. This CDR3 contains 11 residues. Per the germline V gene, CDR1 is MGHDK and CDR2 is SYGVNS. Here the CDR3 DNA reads TGTGCCAGCCAGGGGGGAGATACGCAGTATTTT. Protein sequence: CASQGGDTQYF.

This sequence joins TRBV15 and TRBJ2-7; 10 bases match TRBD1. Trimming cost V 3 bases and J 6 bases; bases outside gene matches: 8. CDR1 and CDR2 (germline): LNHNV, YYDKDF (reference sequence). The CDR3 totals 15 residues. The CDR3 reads CATSSHRDRGGEQYF. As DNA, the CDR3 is TGTGCCACCAGCAGTCACCGGGACAGGGGAGGCGAGCAGTACTTC.

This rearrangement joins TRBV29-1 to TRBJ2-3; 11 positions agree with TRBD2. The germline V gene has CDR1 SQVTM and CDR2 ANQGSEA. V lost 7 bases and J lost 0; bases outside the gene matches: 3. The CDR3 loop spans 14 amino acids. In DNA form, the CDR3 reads TGCAGCGGTAGCGGGAGGGAGAGCACAGATACGCAGTATTTT. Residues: CSGSGRESTDTQYF.

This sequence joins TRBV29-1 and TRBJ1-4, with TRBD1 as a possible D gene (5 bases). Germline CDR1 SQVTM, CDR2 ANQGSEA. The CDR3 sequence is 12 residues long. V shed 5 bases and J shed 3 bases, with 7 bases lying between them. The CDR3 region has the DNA TGCAGCGTTTCAGGGCCTAATGAAAAACTGTTTTTT. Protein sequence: CSVSGPNEKLFF.

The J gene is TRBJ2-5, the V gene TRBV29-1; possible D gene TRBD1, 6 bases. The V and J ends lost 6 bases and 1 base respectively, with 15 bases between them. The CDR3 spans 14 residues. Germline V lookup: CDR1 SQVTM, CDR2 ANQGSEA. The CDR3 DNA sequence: TGCAGCGTATTCAAAGGGACAATCCAAGAGACCCAGTACTTC. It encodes CSVFKGTIQETQYF.

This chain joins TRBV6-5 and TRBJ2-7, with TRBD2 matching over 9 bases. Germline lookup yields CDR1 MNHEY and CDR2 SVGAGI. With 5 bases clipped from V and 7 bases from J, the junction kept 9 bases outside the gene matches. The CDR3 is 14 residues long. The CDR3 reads CASSHVSGRREQYV. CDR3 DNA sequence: TGTGCCAGCAGTCATGTAAGCGGGAGGAGGGAGCAGTACGTC.

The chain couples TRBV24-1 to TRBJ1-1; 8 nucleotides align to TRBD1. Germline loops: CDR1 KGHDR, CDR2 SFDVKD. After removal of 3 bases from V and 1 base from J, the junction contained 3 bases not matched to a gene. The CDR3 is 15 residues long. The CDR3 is CATSDPGQGNTEAFF. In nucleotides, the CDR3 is TGTGCCACCAGTGATCCCGGACAGGGGAACACTGAAGCTTTCTTT.

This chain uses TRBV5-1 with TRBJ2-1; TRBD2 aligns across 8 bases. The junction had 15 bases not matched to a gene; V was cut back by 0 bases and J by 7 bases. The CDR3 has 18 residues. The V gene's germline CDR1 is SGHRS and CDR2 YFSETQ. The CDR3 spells CASSLGPRASGLINEQFF. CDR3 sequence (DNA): TGCGCCAGCAGCTTGGGGCCCAGGGCTAGCGGGTTAATAAATGAGCAGTTCTTC. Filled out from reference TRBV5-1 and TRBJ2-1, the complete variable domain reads KAGVTQTPRYLIKTRGQQVTLSCSPISGHRSVSWYQQTPGQGLQFLFEYFSETQRNKGNFPGRFSGRQFSNSRSEMNVSTLELGDSALYLCASSLGPRASGLINEQFFGPGTRLTVL.

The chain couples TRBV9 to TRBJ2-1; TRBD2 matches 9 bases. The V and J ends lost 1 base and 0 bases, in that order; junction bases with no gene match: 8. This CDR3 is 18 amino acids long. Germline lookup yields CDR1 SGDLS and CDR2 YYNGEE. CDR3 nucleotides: TGTGCCAGCAGCGTATTAGCGGGAGAGGGGAGCTCCTACAATGAGCAGTTCTTC. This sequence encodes CASSVLAGEGSSYNEQFF.

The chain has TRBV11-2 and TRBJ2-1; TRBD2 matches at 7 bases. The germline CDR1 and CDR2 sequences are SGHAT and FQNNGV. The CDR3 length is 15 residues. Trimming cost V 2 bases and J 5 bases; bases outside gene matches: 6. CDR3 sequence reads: CASSLRASGHNEQFF. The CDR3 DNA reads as TGTGCCAGCAGCTTAAGGGCTAGCGGTCACAATGAGCAGTTCTTC.

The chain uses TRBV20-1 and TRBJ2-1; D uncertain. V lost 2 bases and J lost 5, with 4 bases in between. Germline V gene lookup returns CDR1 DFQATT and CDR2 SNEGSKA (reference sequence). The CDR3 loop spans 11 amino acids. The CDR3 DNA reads TGCAGTGCTAGACAGGACAATGAGCAGTTCTTC. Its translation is CSARQDNEQFF.

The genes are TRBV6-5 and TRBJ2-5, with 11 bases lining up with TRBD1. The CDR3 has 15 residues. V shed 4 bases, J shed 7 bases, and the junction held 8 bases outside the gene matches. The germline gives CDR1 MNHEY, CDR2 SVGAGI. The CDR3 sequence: CASSWTGGSAGTQYF. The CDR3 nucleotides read TGTGCCAGCAGTTGGACAGGGGGCTCCGCGGGGACCCAGTACTTC.

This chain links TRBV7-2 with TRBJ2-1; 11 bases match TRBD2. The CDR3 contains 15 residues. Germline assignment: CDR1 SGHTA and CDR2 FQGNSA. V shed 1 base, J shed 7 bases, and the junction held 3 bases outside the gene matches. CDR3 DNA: TGTGCCAGCAGCTTAGATAGCGGGGGGGCGAATGAGCAGTTCTTC. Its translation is CASSLDSGGANEQFF.

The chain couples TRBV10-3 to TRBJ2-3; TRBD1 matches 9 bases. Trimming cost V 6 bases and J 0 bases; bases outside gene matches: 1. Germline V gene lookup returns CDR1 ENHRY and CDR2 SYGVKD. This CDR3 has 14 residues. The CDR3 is CAIRGQGSTDTQYF. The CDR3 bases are TGTGCCATCAGGGGACAGGGTAGCACAGATACGCAGTATTTT.

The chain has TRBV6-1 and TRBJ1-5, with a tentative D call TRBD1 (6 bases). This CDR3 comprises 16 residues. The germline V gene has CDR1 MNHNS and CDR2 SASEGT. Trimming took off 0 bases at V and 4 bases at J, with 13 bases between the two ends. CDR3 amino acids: CASSEAHTGRNQPQHF. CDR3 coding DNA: TGTGCCAGCAGTGAAGCCCATACAGGGCGAAATCAGCCCCAGCATTTT.